This section outlines one T cell receptor (beta chain) sequence together with its context. This specimen comes from a study of cytomegalovirus exposure and HLA in healthy donors. CDR1 and CDR2 (germline): LNHNV, YYDKDF (reference sequence). This CDR3 has 13 amino acids. V was clipped by 1 base and J by 8 bases, with 11 bases between them. Clones were read by immunoSEQ multiplex PCR, and TCRdb kept only the in-frame ones, dropping some. The sample includes hundreds of thousands of clones, 86% seen only once; the top ten take less than 1.5%. The genes are TRBV15 and TRBJ1-2; no definite D call. Sequencing was performed on PBMCs. This TCR came from a woman in her 30s in good health and CMV-seropositive. The CDR3 region has the DNA TGTGCCACCAGCAGAGCTCCCCTGGAGGGCTACACCTTC. Its protein is CATSRAPLEGYTF.